Shown below are 26 T cell receptor beta chains from a single sample sequenced in a study of OX40 agonist ivuxolimab in advanced cancers. Assay: immunoSEQ multiplex PCR; the TCRdb copy retains only in-frame clones and omits some. Of approximately 75,000 clones listed, more than 90% are singletons. This material consisted of CD4+ or CD8+ T cells sorted from blood, taken in a trial of the OX40 agonist ivuxolimab. The receptors here all came from an adult with an advanced solid tumor such as melanoma, head and neck, liver or kidney cancer.

This rearrangement joins TRBV5-1 to TRBJ1-5, with D possibly matching TRBD1 (5 bases). V gave up 5 bases and J gave up 1 base, with 7 bases separating them. The CDR3 extends over 13 amino acids. The V gene's germline CDR1 is SGHRS and CDR2 YFSETQ. The CDR3: CASRRDSNQPQHF. CDR3 coding DNA: TGCGCCAGCAGACGGGACAGCAATCAGCCCCAGCATTTT.

V usage is TRBV11-2 and J usage is TRBJ2-2; no clear D gene. The CDR3 loop spans 13 amino acids. Per germline, CDR1 SGHAT and CDR2 FQNNGV. V lost 3 bases and J 2 bases, leaving 4 bases between the germline ends. This CDR3 reads CASSFGNTGELFF. The CDR3 coding sequence is TGTGCCAGCAGCTTCGGTAACACCGGGGAGCTGTTTTTT. Using reference TRBV11-2 and TRBJ2-2 for the parts outside the CDR3, the full variable domain is EAGVAQSPRYKIIEKRQSVAFWCNPISGHATLYWYQQILGQGPKLLIQFQNNGVVDDSQLPKDRFSAERLKGVDSTLKIQPAKLEDSAVYLCASSFGNTGELFFGEGSRLTVL.

The chain links TRBV5-6 to TRBJ2-3, with no clear D. CDR1 and CDR2 (germline): SGHDT, YYEEEE. This CDR3 is built from 14 residues. Between the trimmed V and J ends, which lost 4 bases and 0 bases, there was a span of 9 bases. For the CDR3, the DNA is TGTGCCAGCAGCCCTATGACCAGCACAGATACGCAGTATTTT. Translating it yields CASSPMTSTDTQYF.

This sequence joins TRBV6-5 and TRBJ1-2; D gene ambiguous. CDR3 size: 13 residues. The germline V gene encodes CDR1 MNHEY and CDR2 SVGAGI. Trimming pared 4 bases from V and 2 bases from J, leaving 8 bases between. The CDR3 DNA follows: TGTGCCAGCAGTTTGACGGAAAACTATGGCTACACCTTC. This translates into CASSLTENYGYTF.

The chain links TRBV27 to TRBJ1-6; tentatively, D is TRBD1 (6 bases). The V and J ends lost 7 bases and 6 bases respectively, with 13 bases between them. From germline, CDR1 is MNHEY and CDR2 SMNVEV (reference sequence). This CDR3 has 14 amino acids. The CDR3 loop is CASTLGAPNSPLHF. The CDR3 bases are TGTGCCAGCACCTTGGGGGCCCCTAATTCACCCCTCCACTTT.

The genes are TRBV5-1 and TRBJ2-4; TRBD1 aligns across 8 bases. From germline, CDR1 is SGHRS and CDR2 YFSETQ. The CDR3 is 14 residues long. V shed 3 bases and J 6 bases; nucleotides not matched to a gene: 5. The CDR3 spells CASSSTGDLNIQYF. As DNA, the CDR3 is TGCGCCAGCAGCTCGACAGGGGATCTAAACATTCAGTACTTC. Full variable domain (outside the CDR3, taken from reference TRBV5-1 and TRBJ2-4): KAGVTQTPRYLIKTRGQQVTLSCSPISGHRSVSWYQQTPGQGLQFLFEYFSETQRNKGNFPGRFSGRQFSNSRSEMNVSTLELGDSALYLCASSSTGDLNIQYFGAGTRLSVL.

The V call is TRBV5-6, the J call TRBJ1-1; D remains unclear. Germline assignment: CDR1 SGHDT and CDR2 YYEEEE. The V end was cut by 3 bases, the J end by 1 base, with 13 bases between. The CDR3 is made up of 15 amino acids. CDR3 bases: TGTGCCAGCAGCTCTACACCGAAGGGGAACACTGAAGCTTTCTTT. It yields the protein CASSSTPKGNTEAFF.

The rearrangement joins TRBV5-1 to TRBJ1-1; D not resolved. Trimming cost V 0 bases and J 1 base, with 7 bases left between them. The length of the CDR3 is 14 residues. CDR1 and CDR2 (germline): SGHRS, YFSETQ. CDR3 in DNA: TGCGCCAGCAGCTTGGAGTCATGGAACACTGAAGCTTTCTTT. This encodes CASSLESWNTEAFF.

CDR3 nucleotides: TGTGCCAACCGGGACAGCCCCACAGATACGCAGTATTTT. As protein: CANRDSPTDTQYF. The rearrangement joins TRBV7-9 to TRBJ2-3; 7 nucleotides align to TRBD1. The germline CDR1 and CDR2 sequences are SEHNR and FQNEAQ (reference sequence). The CDR3 extends over 13 amino acids. After removal of 10 bases from V and 2 bases from J, the junction contained 6 bases not matched to a gene.

The CDR3 is CASSTGGGSNYNEQFF. The CDR3 nucleotides read TGTGCCAGCAGCACAGGGGGGGGAAGTAACTACAATGAGCAGTTCTTC. The genes are TRBV9 and TRBJ2-1; maybe TRBD1 (8 bases). This CDR3 contains 16 residues. Deletions cut 4 bases from V and 3 bases from J, with 17 bases between. Per the germline V gene, CDR1 is SGDLS and CDR2 is YYNGEE.

This clone showed up just once. The CDR3 spells CSVMASGIGTDTQYF. DNA for the CDR3: TGCAGCGTTATGGCTAGCGGAATTGGAACAGATACGCAGTATTTT. V usage is TRBV29-1 and J usage is TRBJ2-3, with TRBD2 identical over 7 bases. Germline lookup yields CDR1 SQVTM and CDR2 ANQGSEA. V trimming: 5 bases; J trimming: 3 bases; junction bases outside the gene matches: 11. The CDR3 covers 15 residues.

In its sample, this clone was seen a few times. V usage is TRBV20-1 and J usage is TRBJ2-7; D is perhaps TRBD1 or TRBD2 (5 bases each). The V end was cut by 7 bases, the J end by 6 bases, with 13 bases between. The germline CDR1 and CDR2 sequences are DFQATT and SNEGSKA (reference sequence). The CDR3 runs to 11 residues. CDR3 protein: CSVHYGGEQYF. CDR3 in DNA: TGCAGTGTTCACTATGGGGGCGAGCAGTACTTC.

The chain uses TRBV18 and TRBJ1-1; D remains unclear. This CDR3 is 12 amino acids long. Germline CDR1 reads KGHSH; CDR2 reads LQKENI. Trimming left V 2 bases short and J 6 bases short, with 7 bases between. The CDR3 DNA follows: TGTGCCAGCTCACCATCGGCGGCTGAAGCTTTCTTT. Its protein product is CASSPSAAEAFF.

The CDR3 DNA sequence: TGTGCCAGCAGTTACTCCCCTGGAGACGAAGCTTTCTTT. Translating gives CASSYSPGDEAFF. This rearrangement joins TRBV6-5 to TRBJ1-1; unclear D gene. CDR3 length equals 13 residues. V was clipped by 0 bases and J by 8 bases, with 10 bases between them. Germline V gives CDR1 MNHEY, CDR2 SVGAGI.

This chain uses TRBV19 with TRBJ2-3, with 8 bases identical to TRBD2. The CDR3 is 15 residues long. The germline gives CDR1 LNHDA, CDR2 SQIVND (reference sequence). Trimming took 3 bases from V and 5 from J; bases not matched to a gene: 7. The CDR3 region has the DNA TGTGCCAGTAGTATTACGGGGGGGCTCGGAGATACGCAGTATTTT. Its protein is CASSITGGLGDTQYF.

This chain joins TRBV6-5 and TRBJ2-7; 11 bases agree with TRBD2. The CDR3 is made up of 13 amino acids. V lost 5 bases and J lost 7; bases outside the gene matches: 4. Germline CDR1 and CDR2: MNHEY and SVGAGI. Here the CDR3 DNA reads TGTGCCAGCAGTGGGACTAGCGGAGGGGAGCAGTACTTC. Translation: CASSGTSGGEQYF.

V usage is TRBV15 and J usage is TRBJ2-3; D ambiguous. Trimming took 4 bases from V and 0 from J, leaving 8 bases between them. There are 14 residues in the CDR3. CDR1 is LNHNV and CDR2 is YYDKDF in the germline V gene (reference sequence). The CDR3 region is CATSNGISTDTQYF. As DNA, the CDR3 is TGTGCCACCAGCAATGGGATCAGCACAGATACGCAGTATTTT.

The chain is built from TRBV6-5 and TRBJ2-1; D might be TRBD1 or TRBD2, each matching 5 bases. Germline V lookup: CDR1 MNHEY, CDR2 SVGAGI. Trimming removed 6 bases at V and 3 bases at J, with 9 bases between. This CDR3 region has 13 residues. The CDR3 DNA sequence: TGTGCCAGCAGCCGGGACCACTACAATGAGCAGTTCTTC. As protein: CASSRDHYNEQFF.

The chain carries TRBV5-1 and TRBJ1-6; D gene unclear. There are 15 residues in the CDR3. CDR1 and CDR2 (germline): SGHRS, YFSETQ. Trimming took off 4 bases at V and 8 bases at J, with 16 bases between the two ends. The CDR3 coding sequence is TGCGCCAGCAGCCTCGGTCCCTCCCCGGATTCACCCCTCCACTTT. Amino acids: CASSLGPSPDSPLHF.

The V and J genes are TRBV2 and TRBJ2-7; D remains ambiguous. CDR3 length equals 15 residues. Germline assignment: CDR1 SNHLY and CDR2 FYNNEI. V was cut by 10 bases and J by 0 bases, with 19 bases left in between. This CDR3 is CATGTRRGGSYEQYF. The CDR3 DNA is TGTGCCACAGGAACGCGACGAGGCGGCTCCTACGAGCAGTACTTC.

The V gene is TRBV7-9, the J gene TRBJ2-3, with TRBD2 matching 8 bases. The CDR3 consists of 16 residues. Per germline, CDR1 SEHNR and CDR2 FQNEAQ (reference sequence). The ends lost 7 bases at V and 7 bases at J; junction bases unmatched: 16. Written as DNA, the CDR3 is TGTGCCAGCACCCCGAACGAACGGGGGGGCCGTAATACGCAGTATTTT. This codes for CASTPNERGGRNTQYF.

Notes on this clone: At the DNA level, this CDR3 is encoded by other sequences in the same sample as well. V and J are TRBV7-2 and TRBJ2-5, with D hard to call. This CDR3 has 12 amino acids. The germline CDR1 and CDR2 sequences are SGHTA and FQGNSA. V gave up 1 base and J gave up 5 bases, with 5 bases separating them. CDR3 nucleotides: TGTGCCAGCAGCTTAGTGCGCGAGACCCAGTACTTC. Its translation is CASSLVRETQYF.

The rearrangement uses TRBV7-6 and TRBJ1-1, with 9 positions matching TRBD1. The ends lost 7 bases at V and 3 bases at J; junction bases unmatched: 12. The CDR3 sequence is 16 residues long. CDR1 and CDR2 (germline): SGHVS, FNYEAQ. Here the CDR3 reads CASTSQGQGWDTEAFF. The CDR3 DNA sequence: TGTGCCAGCACTTCTCAGGGACAGGGATGGGACACTGAAGCTTTCTTT.

The chain links TRBV4-3 to TRBJ1-2; D is uncertain. V was clipped by 2 bases and J by 3 bases, with 16 bases between them. The CDR3 sequence is 16 residues long. Germline V lookup: CDR1 LGHNA, CDR2 YSLEER. DNA of the CDR3: TGCGCCAGCAGCCAAATTCCTGGAGCAGCTGACTATGGCTACACCTTC. Protein product: CASSQIPGAADYGYTF.

This clone was found once. In DNA, the CDR3 is TGTGCCAGCAGTGAGAGAACAGGGGTAATGAGCAATCAGCCCCAGCATTTT. It codes for CASSERTGVMSNQPQHF. The chain carries TRBV6-1 and TRBJ1-5; 7 nucleotides agree with TRBD1. Germline CDR1 MNHNS, CDR2 SASEGT. The CDR3 loop spans 17 amino acids. The junction had 9 bases not matched to a gene; V was cut back by 3 bases and J by 1 base.

The chain recombines TRBV10-3 with TRBJ1-3; TRBD1 is a possible D gene (5 bases). The germline V gene encodes CDR1 ENHRY and CDR2 SYGVKD. Trimming stripped 0 bases from V and 2 bases from J, with 11 bases between. The CDR3 spans 16 residues. The CDR3 nucleotides are TGTGCCATCAGTGAGTCCGGGGGAGTTCCTGGAAACACCATATATTTT. It codes for CAISESGGVPGNTIYF.